These 11 T cell receptor beta chains came from one sample sequenced in a study of blood T cell repertoires in COVID-19. Method: immunoSEQ multiplex PCR; TCRdb's copy keeps in-frame clones and lacks some. Of about 99,000 clones in the sample, around 88% are singletons; the top ten hold about 2%. Sequencing input: peripheral blood. The receptor set was obtained from a man aged 45 to 65 with COVID-19, enrolled during active disease.

This chain connects TRBV3-1 (or the pseudogene TRBV3-2) to TRBJ1-2, with 8 bases fitting TRBD1. There are 13 residues in the CDR3. Germline CDR1 reads LGHDT; CDR2 reads YNNKEL (reference sequence). The junction had 3 bases not matched to a gene; V was cut back by 4 bases and J by 5 bases. This chain's CDR3 is CASSPRGRYGYTF. CDR3 sequence (DNA): TGTGCCAGCAGCCCCAGGGGGCGGTATGGCTACACCTTC.

This chain uses TRBV2 with TRBJ2-5; 12 bases match TRBD2. The CDR3 is 17 amino acids. V lost 3 bases and J lost 9; bases outside the gene matches: 14. Germline-derived CDR1 and CDR2 are SNHLY and FYNNEI. The CDR3 reads CASSDVGLAGIGRSQYF. CDR3 nucleotide sequence: TGTGCCAGCAGTGACGTTGGACTAGCGGGGATCGGGAGGTCCCAGTACTTC.

This chain's CDR3 is CASSLGALDEQYF. The CDR3 DNA sequence: TGTGCCAGCAGCTTAGGGGCCCTCGACGAGCAGTACTTC. This rearrangement joins TRBV13 to TRBJ2-7; D is ambiguous. With 0 bases removed from V and 5 bases from J, the gap between germline ends came to 8 bases. The CDR3 has 13 amino acids. Germline CDR1 and CDR2: PRHDT and FYEKMQ (reference sequence).

The chain uses TRBV5-6 and TRBJ2-2; D perhaps matches TRBD2 (6 bases). Trimming cost V 4 bases and J 0 bases, with 10 bases left between them. Looked up from germline, CDR1 is SGHDT and CDR2 is YYEEEE. This CDR3 has 15 amino acids. The CDR3 here is CASSSGSANTGELFF. In nucleotides, the CDR3 is TGTGCCAGCAGCAGCGGGTCCGCGAACACCGGGGAGCTGTTTTTT.

This rearrangement joins TRBV28 to TRBJ1-2; D possibly corresponds to TRBD1 (5 bases). The CDR3 consists of 13 residues. Between the trimmed V and J ends, which lost 4 bases and 8 bases, there was a span of 14 bases. Looked up from germline, CDR1 is MDHEN and CDR2 is SYDVKM. CDR3 nucleotide sequence: TGTGCCAGCAGTTCCCATCAGGGTCGGGGCTACACCTTC. Translation gives CASSSHQGRGYTF.

The genes are TRBV7-9 and TRBJ2-7; the match to TRBD1 covers 12 bases. This CDR3 has 18 amino acids. CDR1 is SEHNR and CDR2 is FQNEAQ in the germline V gene (reference sequence). J lost 5 bases, V lost 5 bases, and 16 bases had no gene match. CDR3 nucleotides: TGTGCCAGCAGCCTCCAGGGACCCGGGACAGGGGGCGTAAACGAGCAGTACTTC. Amino acid sequence: CASSLQGPGTGGVNEQYF.

The genes are TRBV11-2 and TRBJ1-2; 7 nucleotides align to TRBD1. With V trimmed by 2 bases and J by 4 bases, 4 bases remained unmatched. Germline V gives CDR1 SGHAT, CDR2 FQNNGV. The CDR3 extends over 14 amino acids. The CDR3 protein is CASSLQGGGYGYTF. The CDR3 DNA reads TGTGCCAGCAGCTTACAAGGGGGCGGCTATGGCTACACCTTC.

The chain combines TRBV3-1 (or the pseudogene TRBV3-2) with TRBJ2-3; D call uncertain. The germline V and J ends were trimmed by 0 bases and 3 bases, with 4 bases remaining between them. The germline gives CDR1 LGHDT, CDR2 YNNKEL (reference sequence). The length of the CDR3 is 13 residues. The CDR3 protein is CASSQDITDTQYF. Here the CDR3 DNA reads TGTGCCAGCAGCCAAGATATAACAGATACGCAGTATTTT.

In DNA, the CDR3 is TGTGCCATCAGTGATTTAGCTTCGGGACAACCCTACGAGCAGTACTTC. It codes for CAISDLASGQPYEQYF. This chain links TRBV10-3 with TRBJ2-7, with D possibly TRBD1 on 6 matching bases. The CDR3 totals 16 residues. The germline gives CDR1 ENHRY, CDR2 SYGVKD. V lost 3 bases and J lost 2, with 17 bases in between.

The chain recombines TRBV7-8 with TRBJ1-5, with D unresolved. Trimming left V 5 bases short and J 16 bases short, with 15 bases between. Germline V gene lookup returns CDR1 SGHVS and CDR2 FQNEAQ. The CDR3 is made up of 11 amino acids. CDR3 amino acids: CASSRGLLKHF. In nucleotides, the CDR3 is TGTGCCAGCAGCCGAGGTCTCCTAAAACATTTT.

This chain links TRBV9 with TRBJ2-3; possible D gene TRBD2, 5 bases. CDR3 length equals 18 residues. Trimming cost V 3 bases and J 0 bases, with 20 bases left between them. Germline assignment: CDR1 SGDLS and CDR2 YYNGEE. CDR3 residues: CASSAGPLAGTSTDTQYF. The CDR3 DNA sequence: TGTGCCAGCAGCGCCGGGCCCCTGGCGGGTACTAGCACAGATACGCAGTATTTT. Looking up the rest from reference TRBV9 and TRBJ2-3 gives the full variable domain: DSGVTQTPKHLITATGQRVTLRCSPRSGDLSVYWYQQSLDQGLQFLIQYYNGEERAKGNILERFSAQQFPDLHSELNLSSLELGDSALYFCASSAGPLAGTSTDTQYFGPGTRLTVL.